A single sample gave rise to the 18 T cell receptor beta chains below, sequenced in a study of blood T cell repertoires in COVID-19 (dated by TCRdb to the early 2020s). Receptors were amplified or captured by the immunoSEQ multiplex PCR assay. Here the immuneACCESS table is served through TCRdb, limited to in-frame sequences with V and J called. Missing clones are a known gap in these copies; in checked studies unresolved V genes cover under half, and the rest lacks a known reason. The sample contains some 310,000 clones, around 92% of them found a single time. The ten biggest clones cover about 9.4% of the sample. The specimen was PBMCs or T cells enriched from blood (not recorded which). The receptors shown here come from a woman in her twenties or thirties who had recovered from COVID-19.

This chain joins TRBV5-1 and TRBJ2-6, with TRBD2 matching over 11 bases. Germline assignment: CDR1 SGHRS and CDR2 YFSETQ. The ends lost 4 bases at V and 0 bases at J; junction bases unmatched: 6. The CDR3 spans 18 residues. CDR3 sequence reads: CASSRTSGSSSGANVLTF. The DNA for the CDR3 is TGCGCCAGCAGCCGGACTAGCGGGTCAAGCTCTGGGGCCAACGTCCTGACTTTC.

This chain links TRBV28 with TRBJ1-4; D is perhaps TRBD1 (5 bases). V was trimmed by 2 bases and J by 14 bases, leaving 12 bases between them. CDR1 and CDR2 (germline): MDHEN, SYDVKM. The CDR3 runs to 12 residues. The CDR3 sequence is CASSLAGIFLFF. For the CDR3, the DNA is TGTGCCAGCAGTTTAGCAGGGATATTTCTGTTTTTT. The complete variable domain, with remaining parts taken from reference TRBV28 and TRBJ1-4, reads DVKVTQSSRYLVKRTGEKVFLECVQDMDHENMFWYRQDPGLGLRLIYFSYDVKMKEKGDIPEGYSVSREKKERFSLILESASTNQTSMYLCASSLAGIFLFFGSGTQLSVL.

The genes are TRBV30 and TRBJ1-2, with 7 bases that match TRBD1. CDR1 and CDR2 (germline): GTSNPN, SVGIG (reference sequence). This CDR3 is built from 14 residues. V trimming: 0 bases; J trimming: 5 bases; junction bases outside the gene matches: 6. The CDR3 reads CAWSVARDSYGYTF. The CDR3 DNA follows: TGTGCCTGGAGTGTGGCCCGGGACAGTTATGGCTACACCTTC.

The table lists this clone with a count of one. This sequence joins TRBV7-8 and TRBJ2-7, with TRBD1 matching over 10 bases. Trimming removed 5 bases from V and 3 bases from J; junction bases left unmatched: 4. Germline lookup yields CDR1 SGHVS and CDR2 FQNEAQ. CDR3 length: 14 amino acids. CDR3 protein: CASSQGQGFYEQYF. The CDR3 coding sequence is TGTGCCAGCAGCCAGGGACAGGGGTTCTACGAGCAGTACTTC.

The chain is built from TRBV5-1 and TRBJ1-3, with 7 positions matching TRBD1. V trimming: 2 bases; J trimming: 2 bases; junction bases outside the gene matches: 7. The CDR3 runs 16 residues. Germline V lookup: CDR1 SGHRS, CDR2 YFSETQ. The CDR3 sequence is CASSLGLDRAGNTIYF. In DNA form, the CDR3 reads TGCGCCAGCAGCTTAGGTCTTGACAGGGCTGGAAACACCATATATTTT.

The chain is built from TRBV10-3 and TRBJ1-4; weak D call: TRBD1 (6 bases). The CDR3 is 15 residues long. The V gene's germline CDR1 is ENHRY and CDR2 SYGVKD. The V and J ends lost 0 bases and 10 bases respectively, with 15 bases between them. In nucleotides, the CDR3 is TGTGCCATCAGTGAGTCCGGGGGGGCAGGAGGAAAACTGTTTTTT. This gives the protein CAISESGGAGGKLFF.

The chain is built from TRBV5-1 and TRBJ1-5; unclear D gene. V lost 1 base and J 5 bases, leaving 10 bases between the germline ends. This CDR3 has 14 residues. CDR1 is SGHRS, CDR2 YFSETQ, per germline. CDR3 sequence reads: CASSLYPEDQPQHF. CDR3 nucleotide sequence: TGCGCCAGCAGCTTGTACCCAGAAGATCAGCCCCAGCATTTT.

The genes are TRBV4-2 and TRBJ2-7; tentative D call: TRBD2 (7 bases). Between the trimmed V and J ends, which lost 0 bases and 6 bases, there was a span of 9 bases. CDR3 size: 13 residues. Germline CDR1 LGHNA, CDR2 YNFKEQ. The CDR3 sequence is CASSQEGGLEQYF. The CDR3 coding sequence is TGTGCCAGCAGCCAAGAGGGGGGGCTCGAGCAGTACTTC.

This chain links TRBV5-1 with TRBJ2-7; 7 bases match TRBD2. The V and J ends lost 1 base and 4 bases, in that order; junction bases with no gene match: 8. Per the germline V gene, CDR1 is SGHRS and CDR2 is YFSETQ. The CDR3 is 15 amino acids. CDR3: CASSLMRERKYEQYF. CDR3 coding DNA: TGCGCCAGCAGCTTGATGCGGGAGCGCAAATACGAGCAGTACTTC. Drawing the rest from reference TRBV5-1 and TRBJ2-7, the complete variable domain is KAGVTQTPRYLIKTRGQQVTLSCSPISGHRSVSWYQQTPGQGLQFLFEYFSETQRNKGNFPGRFSGRQFSNSRSEMNVSTLELGDSALYLCASSLMRERKYEQYFGPGTRLTVT.

This chain links TRBV11-2 with TRBJ2-7; 10 nucleotides match TRBD2. Germline V gives CDR1 SGHAT, CDR2 FQNNGV. The J segment lost 3 bases and the V segment lost 5 bases, leaving 13 bases of the junction unmatched. CDR3 length: 17 residues. CDR3 amino acids: CASSPEGISGRFYEQYF. The CDR3 DNA follows: TGTGCCAGCAGCCCAGAAGGGATTAGCGGGAGGTTCTACGAGCAGTACTTC. The full variable domain, in which reference TRBV11-2 and TRBJ2-7 provide the parts outside the CDR3, is EAGVAQSPRYKIIEKRQSVAFWCNPISGHATLYWYQQILGQGPKLLIQFQNNGVVDDSQLPKDRFSAERLKGVDSTLKIQPAKLEDSAVYLCASSPEGISGRFYEQYFGPGTRLTVT.

The chain couples TRBV5-5 to TRBJ1-4; a possible D gene is TRBD1 (5 bases). Trimming pared 2 bases from V and 4 bases from J, leaving 9 bases between. CDR3 length: 14 residues. Germline loops: CDR1 SGHKS, CDR2 YYEKEE (reference sequence). The CDR3 nucleotides read TGTGCCAGCAGCTTTTGGGGGGATAATGAAAAACTGTTTTTT. As protein: CASSFWGDNEKLFF. Complete variable domain (other parts from reference TRBV5-5 and TRBJ1-4): DAGVTQSPTHLIKTRGQQVTLRCSPISGHKSVSWYQQVLGQGPQFIFQYYEKEERGRGNFPDRFSARQFPNYSSELNVNALLLGDSALYLCASSFWGDNEKLFFGSGTQLSVL.

This rearrangement joins TRBV11-2 to TRBJ1-2; possibly TRBD1 for D (5 bases). This CDR3 comprises 12 residues. Trimming left V 0 bases short and J 10 bases short, with 9 bases between. Germline loops: CDR1 SGHAT, CDR2 FQNNGV. CDR3 protein: CASSLEEGAYTF. CDR3 DNA sequence: TGTGCCAGCAGCTTAGAGGAAGGGGCCTACACCTTC.

The J gene is TRBJ2-5, the V gene TRBV2, with a tentative D call TRBD2 (6 bases). Trimming removed 5 bases from V and 3 bases from J, with 10 bases in between. The CDR3 has 13 amino acids. Germline CDR1 reads SNHLY; CDR2 reads FYNNEI. CDR3 DNA: TGTGCCAGCAGTCGGGACTTAGAAGAGACCCAGTACTTC. Amino acid sequence: CASSRDLEETQYF.

The chain combines TRBV5-4 with TRBJ1-1, with D possibly TRBD1 on 6 matching bases. V dropped 4 bases and J dropped 4 bases, with 17 bases sitting between them. The CDR3 is made up of 15 amino acids. Germline values: CDR1 SGHNT, CDR2 YYREEE (reference sequence). The CDR3 here is CASSEDGTFSTEAFF. CDR3 in DNA: TGTGCCAGCAGCGAAGACGGGACATTTTCCACTGAAGCTTTCTTT.

CDR3 sequence reads: CASSLGLINYGYTF. The CDR3 DNA reads TGTGCCAGCAGCTTAGGACTAATTAACTATGGCTACACCTTC. This chain uses TRBV5-6 with TRBJ1-2; D gene ambiguous. Germline V gives CDR1 SGHDT, CDR2 YYEEEE. The germline V and J ends were trimmed by 2 bases and 1 base, with 9 bases remaining between them. The CDR3 runs to 14 residues.

The chain combines TRBV28 with TRBJ1-1; D not certain. V was clipped by 6 bases and J by 6 bases, with 8 bases between them. Germline V gene sequence: CDR1 MDHEN, CDR2 SYDVKM. The CDR3 totals 11 residues. CDR3: CASRFGSEAFF. The CDR3 nucleotides read TGTGCCAGCAGGTTCGGGTCTGAAGCTTTCTTT.

The V gene is TRBV18, the J gene TRBJ2-7; D is uncertain. The length of the CDR3 is 13 residues. Trimming cost V 3 bases and J 0 bases, with 6 bases left between them. The V gene's germline CDR1 is KGHSH and CDR2 LQKENI. The CDR3 nucleotides read TGTGCCAGCTCACCGGGCAGCTCCTACGAGCAGTACTTC. This gives the protein CASSPGSSYEQYF.

The genes are TRBV6-6 and TRBJ2-7, with TRBD2 identical over 13 bases. Germline-derived CDR1 and CDR2 are MNHNY and SVGAGI (reference sequence). The CDR3 is 14 residues long. V dropped 6 bases and J dropped 9; count of bases not matched to a gene: 8. The CDR3 nucleotides read TGTGCCAGCAGCCACGGGACTAGCGGGACTCCGCAGTACTTC. Its translation: CASSHGTSGTPQYF.